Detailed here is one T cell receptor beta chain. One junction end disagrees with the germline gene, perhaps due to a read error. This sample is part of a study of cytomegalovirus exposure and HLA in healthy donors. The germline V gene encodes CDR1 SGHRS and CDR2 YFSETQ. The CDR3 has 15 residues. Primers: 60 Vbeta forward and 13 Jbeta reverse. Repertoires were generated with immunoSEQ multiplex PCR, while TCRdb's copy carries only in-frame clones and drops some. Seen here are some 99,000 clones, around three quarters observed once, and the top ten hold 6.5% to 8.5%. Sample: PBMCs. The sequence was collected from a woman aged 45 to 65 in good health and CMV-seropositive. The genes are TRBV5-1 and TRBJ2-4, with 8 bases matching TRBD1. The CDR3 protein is CASSANQGAQNSQYF. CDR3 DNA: TGCGCCAGCAGCGCGAACCAGGGGGCCCAAAACAGTCAGTACTTC.